The subject of this entry is one TCR beta chain. The data belong to a study of blood T cell repertoires in COVID-19. The wider study: Sources were T cells, B-cell-depleted T cells, or PBMCs; the material itself was cDNA or gDNA.

V was pared by 2 bases and J by 2 bases, with 7 bases between. There are 13 residues in the CDR3. Germline V gene sequence: CDR1 SNHLY, CDR2 FYNNEI. Original methodology: Estimation of nucleated cell counts relied on the amplification of reference gene primers. Repertoires were generated with immunoSEQ multiplex PCR, while TCRdb's copy carries only in-frame clones and drops some. That table supplies the V and J calls and clone size; D and trimming were determined from the DNA. This table has around 200,000 clones, around four fifths appearing once. J is TRBJ2-7 and V is TRBV2, with D perhaps matching TRBD1 (5 bases). Sequenced: peripheral blood. The origin of this receptor is a woman aged 40-49 years with acute or convalescent COVID-19. CDR3 coding DNA: TGTGCCAGCAGTGAATTGGGGCCCTACGAGCAGTACTTC. Translation: CASSELGPYEQYF.